Here is one T cell receptor (beta chain) with its context. This sample was included in a study of blood T cell repertoires in COVID-19. In the study overall: Material from acute and convalescent COVID-19 was sourced from the United States, Italy and Spain.

CDR1 is MNHEY and CDR2 is SVGAGI in the germline V gene. V lost 7 bases, J lost 2 bases, and 11 bases lay in between. The CDR3 runs 13 residues. Adults between roughly 18 and 90 years of age took part from under 30 US areas. Participants were placed into cohorts based on the clinical history they reported. Symptom resolution, clearance, or two negative PCRs marked donors in Cohort 3 as recovered. Produced via immunoSEQ multiplex PCR; TCRdb's table is partial and in-frame only. The repertoire holds about 240,000 clones, with approximately 90% as singletons. Material for sequencing was PBMCs or T cells enriched from blood (not recorded which). This clonotype was sampled from a man in his forties who had recovered from COVID-19. The J gene is TRBJ1-1, the V gene TRBV6-5; a weak D match, TRBD1 (5 bases). CDR3 sequence reads: CASTSDRNTEAFF. DNA for the CDR3: TGTGCCAGCACCTCCGACAGAAACACTGAAGCTTTCTTT.